One and the same sample provided the 14 T cell receptor beta chains below, sequenced in a study of regulatory dendritic cells for organ transplantation. Sorted T cells were CFSE-labeled and cultured 5 days with allogeneic regulatory or mature dendritic cells at 1:10. Some clones are missing from TCRdb's copy, which holds only in-frame ones; the method was immunoSEQ multiplex PCR. The repertoire consists of more than 9,500 clones, with roughly 91% occurring once and the leading ten covering roughly 0.22%. Their cognate antigens are unknown. The specimen sequenced was naive CD8+ T cells from blood cultured with regulatory dendritic cells. Subset in this sample: CD45RA+ naive T cells. The receptors stem from a human donor in good health.

The V and J genes are TRBV2 and TRBJ2-5; the match to TRBD2 covers 10 bases. The CDR3 consists of 15 residues. The trim removed 8 bases at V and 3 bases at J, leaving 9 bases unmatched. Germline-derived CDR1 and CDR2 are SNHLY and FYNNEI. The CDR3 here is CASFIPAGGKETQYF. For the CDR3, the DNA is TGTGCCAGCTTCATACCAGCGGGAGGGAAAGAGACCCAGTACTTC.

The chain uses TRBV5-8 and TRBJ2-7; possible D gene TRBD2, 5 bases. Trimming took 0 bases from V and 3 from J, leaving 7 bases between them. This CDR3 is built from 13 residues. CDR1 and CDR2 (germline): SGHTS, YDEGEE. For the CDR3, the DNA is TGTGCCAGCAGCTTGGGGACTTACTACGAGCAGTACTTC. Its protein product is CASSLGTYYEQYF.

The chain uses TRBV25-1 and TRBJ2-2; no reliable D call. V was trimmed by 8 bases and J by 4 bases, leaving 5 bases between them. Germline CDR1 reads MGHDK; CDR2 reads SYGVNS. The CDR3 runs to 11 residues. CDR3 residues: CASASTGELFF. The CDR3 region has the DNA TGTGCCAGCGCATCCACCGGGGAGCTGTTTTTT.

V is TRBV7-9 and J is TRBJ1-1, with D possibly matching TRBD1 (6 bases). The germline gives CDR1 SEHNR, CDR2 FQNEAQ (reference sequence). V lost 3 bases and J lost 4, with 24 bases in between. The length of the CDR3 is 18 residues. The CDR3 DNA is TGTGCCAGCAGCTTTGGAAGACAGGCAGGGTTTCAGGGCACTGAAGCTTTCTTT. Translating gives CASSFGRQAGFQGTEAFF.

This clone was recorded a few times. The J gene is TRBJ1-4, the V gene TRBV14; D not certain. Germline CDR1 SGHDN, CDR2 FVKESK. The CDR3 runs to 18 residues. V lost 2 bases and J lost 5, with 21 bases in between. The CDR3 bases are TGTGCCAGCAGCCAAACTTCACAATCGACGGCGCCGAATGAAAAACTGTTTTTT. It specifies CASSQTSQSTAPNEKLFF. Looking up the rest from reference TRBV14 and TRBJ1-4 gives the full variable domain: EAGVTQFPSHSVIEKGQTVTLRCDPISGHDNLYWYRRVMGKEIKFLLHFVKESKQDESGMPNNRFLAERTGGTYSTLKVQPAELEDSGVYFCASSQTSQSTAPNEKLFFGSGTQLSVL.

Only one count was recorded for this clone. Here the CDR3 reads CASSLAAIARTYNEQFF. In DNA form, the CDR3 reads TGCGCCAGCAGCCTAGCAGCAATAGCCCGAACCTACAATGAGCAGTTCTTC. This chain links TRBV4-3 with TRBJ2-1; no definite D call. The length of the CDR3 is 17 residues. Trimming took 4 bases from V and 2 from J, leaving 18 bases between them. The germline V gene has CDR1 LGHNA and CDR2 YSLEER.

V is TRBV4-3 and J is TRBJ1-5; D is unresolved. Germline V gene sequence: CDR1 LGHNA, CDR2 YSLEER. The CDR3 is 12 amino acids. V was clipped by 1 base and J by 4 bases, with 2 bases between them. Here the CDR3 DNA reads TGCGCCAGCAGCCAAGGTAATCAGCCCCAGCATTTT. Protein sequence: CASSQGNQPQHF.

This sequence joins TRBV6-1 and TRBJ2-7; D not certain. This CDR3 has 16 residues. Germline lookup yields CDR1 MNHNS and CDR2 SASEGT. Trimming left V 0 bases short and J 3 bases short, with 15 bases between. CDR3 sequence: CASSEAGWAYGYEQYF. The CDR3 coding sequence is TGTGCCAGCAGTGAAGCAGGCTGGGCCTATGGCTACGAGCAGTACTTC.

The rearrangement uses TRBV4-3 and TRBJ2-1; D gene unclear. The ends were cut back, 4 bases at V and 8 bases at J, with 6 bases in the middle. CDR1 LGHNA and CDR2 YSLEER come from the germline V gene. The CDR3 loop spans 11 amino acids. CDR3 bases: TGCGCCAGCAGCCGGAGCGATGAGCAGTTCTTC. Its protein is CASSRSDEQFF.

The chain links TRBV2 to TRBJ1-1; 9 bases align to TRBD1. Germline CDR1 reads SNHLY; CDR2 reads FYNNEI. Germline trimming cut 3 bases from V and 4 bases from J; bases unmatched to any gene: 3. This CDR3 has 14 amino acids. CDR3 DNA: TGTGCCAGCAGTGAGGTGACAGGGGGCACTGAAGCTTTCTTT. Residues: CASSEVTGGTEAFF. The variable domain in full, with the rest retrieved from reference TRBV2 and TRBJ1-1, is EPEVTQTPSHQVTQMGQEVILRCVPISNHLYFYWYRQILGQKVEFLVSFYNNEISEKSEIFDDQFSVERPDGSNFTLKIRSTKLEDSAMYFCASSEVTGGTEAFFGQGTRLTVV.

This clone has just one count. V is TRBV27 and J is TRBJ1-6, with D possibly matching TRBD1 (6 bases). Germline CDR1 and CDR2: MNHEY and SMNVEV (reference sequence). The CDR3 contains 16 residues. V was clipped by 3 bases and J by 11 bases, with 20 bases between them. The CDR3 DNA reads as TGTGCCAGCAGTTTGGCAGGTGAGGGGGTTCTTGCACCCCTCCACTTT. Amino acid sequence: CASSLAGEGVLAPLHF.

The chain has TRBV2 and TRBJ2-1, with 7 bases identical to TRBD2. The length of the CDR3 is 12 residues. The junction had 0 bases not matched to a gene; V was cut back by 6 bases and J by 4 bases. Per the germline V gene, CDR1 is SNHLY and CDR2 is FYNNEI. The CDR3 bases are TGTGCCAGCAGGGGGGGGTACAATGAGCAGTTCTTC. It specifies CASRGGYNEQFF.

The chain combines TRBV7-9 with TRBJ2-1; 11 bases map to TRBD2. The V gene end was trimmed by 5 bases and the J gene end by 6 bases; junction bases not matched to a gene: 9. The CDR3 length is 16 residues. Looked up from germline, CDR1 is SEHNR and CDR2 is FQNEAQ (reference sequence). The CDR3 DNA is TGTGCCAGCAGCAAGATAGCGGGAGGGCCCAGCAATGAGCAGTTCTTC. This sequence encodes CASSKIAGGPSNEQFF.

The chain couples TRBV6-5 to TRBJ1-4; maybe TRBD1 (5 bases). The CDR3 is 15 amino acids. Germline V gene data show CDR1 as MNHEY and CDR2 as SVGAGI. The V and J ends lost 2 bases and 4 bases respectively, with 11 bases between them. CDR3 DNA: TGTGCCAGCAGTTACGAACGAGGGGTTAATGAAAAACTGTTTTTT. Its translation is CASSYERGVNEKLFF.